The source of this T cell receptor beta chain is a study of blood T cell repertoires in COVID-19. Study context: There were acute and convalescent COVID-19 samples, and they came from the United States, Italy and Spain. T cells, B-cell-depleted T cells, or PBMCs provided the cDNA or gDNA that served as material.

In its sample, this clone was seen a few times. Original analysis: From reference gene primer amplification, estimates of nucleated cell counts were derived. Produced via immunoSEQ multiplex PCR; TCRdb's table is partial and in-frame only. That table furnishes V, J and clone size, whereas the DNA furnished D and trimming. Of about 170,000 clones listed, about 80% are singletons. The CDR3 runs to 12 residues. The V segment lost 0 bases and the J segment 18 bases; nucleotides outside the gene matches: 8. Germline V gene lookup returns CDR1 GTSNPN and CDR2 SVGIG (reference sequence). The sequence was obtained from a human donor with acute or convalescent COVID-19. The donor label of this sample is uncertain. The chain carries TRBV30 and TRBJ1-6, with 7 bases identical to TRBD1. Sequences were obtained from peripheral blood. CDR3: CAWSVRGQAPHF. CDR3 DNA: TGTGCCTGGAGTGTCCGCGGACAGGCGCCCCACTTT.